The 29 T cell receptor beta chains presented below share a single source sample, sequenced in a study of shared clonotypes between healthy human individuals. Profiling relied on immunoSEQ multiplex PCR, and the TCRdb table lists in-frame clones only, not all of them. Of a few million clones detected, around 90% appear once; the ten largest clones hold 0.3% to 0.4%. Input material: naive CD4+ T cells from PBMCs. The subset: CD45RA+ positively selected. These receptors were obtained from a man aged 18 to 30 in good health. Some clones in this sample may be carry-over from other donors' samples.

V is TRBV5-1 and J is TRBJ2-3; D may be TRBD2 (5 bases). The CDR3 covers 17 residues. V was shortened by 3 bases and J by 0 bases, with 17 bases between the two germline ends. In germline, CDR1 is SGHRS, CDR2 YFSETQ. The CDR3: CASSSLGSGASTDTQYF. The CDR3 region has the DNA TGCGCCAGCAGCTCATTAGGAAGCGGAGCTAGCACAGATACGCAGTATTTT.

The V gene is TRBV4-2, the J gene TRBJ1-1; D remains ambiguous. Trimming stripped 1 base from V and 6 bases from J, with 12 bases between. Germline V lookup: CDR1 LGHNA, CDR2 YNFKEQ. This CDR3 has 14 amino acids. The CDR3 nucleotides are TGTGCCAGCAGCCAAGCACGGGGTGGGGCTGAAGCTTTCTTT. Translation gives CASSQARGGAEAFF.

V gene TRBV10-1 combines with J gene TRBJ1-1; D is possibly TRBD1 (5 bases). From germline, CDR1 is WNHNN and CDR2 SYGVQD (reference sequence). Trimming pared 3 bases from V and 0 bases from J, leaving 8 bases between. The CDR3 is 14 amino acids. CDR3 in amino acids: CASSDGHMNTEAFF. In DNA, the CDR3 is TGCGCCAGCAGTGACGGACACATGAACACTGAAGCTTTCTTT.

V usage is TRBV2 and J usage is TRBJ1-3; no clear D. Germline CDR1 and CDR2: SNHLY and FYNNEI. CDR3 size: 17 residues. V was trimmed by 2 bases and J by 1 base, leaving 15 bases between them. In DNA form, the CDR3 reads TGTGCCAGCAGTGAACGGTCGGCCGCCAGATCTGGAAACACCATATATTTT. Its protein is CASSERSAARSGNTIYF.

V gene TRBV6-1 combines with J gene TRBJ2-7; TRBD2 matches at 7 bases. V was clipped by 1 base and J by 1 base; unmatched bases: 7. This CDR3 contains 16 residues. CDR1 and CDR2 (germline): MNHNS, SASEGT. This CDR3 reads CASSEVSGIRSYEQYF. CDR3 bases: TGTGCCAGCAGTGAAGTAAGCGGGATTAGGTCCTACGAGCAGTACTTC.

This chain links TRBV19 with TRBJ2-2; 10 nucleotides match TRBD2. Looked up from germline, CDR1 is LNHDA and CDR2 is SQIVND (reference sequence). The CDR3 contains 17 residues. J gave up 0 bases and V 7 bases, and 8 bases lay outside the gene matches. CDR3 DNA: TGTGCCAGTACCTCCGGACTAGCGGCAACGAACACCGGGGAGCTGTTTTTT. Its translation: CASTSGLAATNTGELFF.

The gene calls are TRBV28 and TRBJ1-2; the D is unclear. In germline, CDR1 is MDHEN, CDR2 SYDVKM. With 5 bases removed from V and 4 bases from J, the gap between germline ends came to 17 bases. The CDR3 runs to 15 residues. CDR3 amino acids: CASSPGGEGIYGYTF. The CDR3 DNA reads as TGTGCCAGCAGTCCGGGAGGCGAAGGGATCTATGGCTACACCTTC.

The genes are TRBV5-1 and TRBJ2-5; D remains ambiguous. Deletions cut 4 bases from V and 3 bases from J, with 4 bases between. CDR1 SGHRS and CDR2 YFSETQ come from the germline V gene. CDR3 length: 11 residues. CDR3 amino acids: CASSKKETQYF. The CDR3, as DNA: TGCGCCAGCAGCAAAAAAGAGACCCAGTACTTC.

The chain carries TRBV6-1 and TRBJ2-5; D possibly corresponds to TRBD1 (6 bases). Germline V lookup: CDR1 MNHNS, CDR2 SASEGT. The CDR3 contains 17 residues. Trimming pared 3 bases from V and 5 bases from J, leaving 22 bases between. CDR3 bases: TGTGCCAGCAGTGACGCCGGACAGTCCTTTGGGAGTGAGACCCAGTACTTC. This translates into CASSDAGQSFGSETQYF.

CDR3 in amino acids: CASSATSGFITQYF. CDR3 sequence (DNA): TGTGCCAGCAGCGCGACTAGCGGGTTTATTACGCAGTATTTT. The genes are TRBV7-2 and TRBJ2-3; 10 bases are shared with TRBD2. CDR1 is SGHTA and CDR2 is FQGNSA in the germline V gene. The CDR3 spans 14 residues. The V gene end was trimmed by 5 bases and the J gene end by 8 bases; junction bases not matched to a gene: 7.

This chain connects TRBV19 to TRBJ2-3, with a weak D call TRBD1 (6 bases). This CDR3 is 15 amino acids long. Trimming removed 4 bases from V and 6 bases from J, with 17 bases in between. Germline CDR1 is LNHDA and CDR2 is SQIVND (reference sequence). CDR3 loop: CASSNQGLRGDTQYF. In nucleotides, the CDR3 is TGTGCCAGTAGTAATCAGGGCCTAAGGGGGGATACGCAGTATTTT.

The genes are TRBV19 and TRBJ1-3, with unresolved D. Germline assignment: CDR1 LNHDA and CDR2 SQIVND (reference sequence). V dropped 4 bases and J dropped 0 bases, with 7 bases sitting between them. The CDR3 consists of 14 residues. The CDR3 region is CASSNLYSGNTIYF. CDR3 bases: TGTGCCAGTAGTAACCTCTACTCTGGAAACACCATATATTTT.

The chain recombines TRBV28 with TRBJ1-1, with no clear D. This CDR3 region has 15 residues. V was trimmed by 3 bases and J by 2 bases, leaving 13 bases between them. CDR1 MDHEN and CDR2 SYDVKM come from the germline V gene. The CDR3 bases are TGTGCCAGCAGTTTGTCGGCAGGAAGAAACACTGAAGCTTTCTTT. It codes for CASSLSAGRNTEAFF.

The chain links TRBV19 to TRBJ1-3; TRBD1 aligns across 7 bases. The CDR3 consists of 15 residues. Germline CDR1 and CDR2: LNHDA and SQIVND (reference sequence). With 6 bases clipped from V and 7 bases from J, the junction kept 12 bases outside the gene matches. CDR3 sequence reads: CASRATGVSRNTIYF. In DNA form, the CDR3 reads TGTGCCAGTAGGGCAACAGGGGTCTCGAGGAACACCATATATTTT.

The chain uses TRBV19 and TRBJ2-2; TRBD2 is a possible D gene (7 bases). CDR3 length: 17 residues. Deletions cut 9 bases from V and 4 bases from J, with 24 bases between. CDR1 is LNHDA and CDR2 is SQIVND in the germline V gene (reference sequence). Here the CDR3 DNA reads TGTGCCAGCTGCGACAAGGGGGGAGGGCCGCGCACCGGGGAGCTGTTTTTT. Translation gives CASCDKGGGPRTGELFF.

V gene TRBV6-5 combines with J gene TRBJ2-7, with D unresolved. The germline V gene has CDR1 MNHEY and CDR2 SVGAGI. The length of the CDR3 is 13 residues. The V end lost 7 bases, the J end lost 2 bases, and 12 bases lay between the germline ends. CDR3 nucleotide sequence: TGTGCCAGCACCAAGGACGGAGCCTACGAGCAGTACTTC. Translating it yields CASTKDGAYEQYF.

The chain recombines TRBV7-9 with TRBJ1-1, with D perhaps TRBD1 (6 bases). V lost 5 bases and J lost 1, with 11 bases in between. The CDR3 loop spans 14 amino acids. The germline CDR1 and CDR2 sequences are SEHNR and FQNEAQ (reference sequence). CDR3 nucleotide sequence: TGTGCCAGCAGCCTAACAGGGACGAACACTGAAGCTTTCTTT. Its protein product is CASSLTGTNTEAFF.

V usage is TRBV6-5 and J usage is TRBJ2-1, with D perhaps TRBD2 (5 bases). This CDR3 contains 16 residues. Germline lookup yields CDR1 MNHEY and CDR2 SVGAGI. Trimming left V 4 bases short and J 0 bases short, with 13 bases between. The chain's CDR3 is CASSFSGLISYNEQFF. CDR3 coding DNA: TGTGCCAGCAGTTTTTCCGGACTGATCTCCTACAATGAGCAGTTCTTC.

The chain carries TRBV10-3 and TRBJ1-5; the match to TRBD1 covers 7 bases. Losses at the gene ends were 2 bases for V and 3 bases for J; bases not matched to a gene: 7. Germline lookup yields CDR1 ENHRY and CDR2 SYGVKD. CDR3 size: 16 residues. CDR3 protein: CAISESWTGTNQPQHF. CDR3 coding DNA: TGTGCCATCAGTGAGAGCTGGACAGGAACCAATCAGCCCCAGCATTTT.

The V gene is TRBV19, the J gene TRBJ1-5; D uncertain. The germline V gene encodes CDR1 LNHDA and CDR2 SQIVND (reference sequence). V was trimmed by 8 bases and J by 6 bases, leaving 14 bases between them. The CDR3 consists of 13 residues. CDR3 protein: CASERGFGQPQHF. CDR3 coding DNA: TGTGCCAGTGAGCGGGGATTCGGTCAGCCCCAGCATTTT.

The chain links TRBV19 to TRBJ1-3, with D perhaps matching TRBD1 (5 bases). This CDR3 is 14 amino acids long. CDR1 is LNHDA and CDR2 is SQIVND in the germline V gene (reference sequence). Deletions cut 9 bases from V and 0 bases from J, with 12 bases between. Here the CDR3 reads CASDSSDSGNTIYF. In DNA, the CDR3 is TGTGCCAGCGACAGCTCGGACTCTGGAAACACCATATATTTT.

With regard to this clone: The identical CDR3 is also encoded by other nucleotide sequences in the sample. J is TRBJ2-5 and V is TRBV30; D remains ambiguous. Trimming took off 1 base at V and 4 bases at J, with 4 bases between the two ends. This CDR3 has 11 amino acids. Germline V lookup: CDR1 GTSNPN, CDR2 SVGIG (reference sequence). CDR3 sequence reads: CAWSGRETQYF. CDR3 in DNA: TGTGCCTGGAGTGGCCGAGAGACCCAGTACTTC.

V gene TRBV2 combines with J gene TRBJ2-5; 9 bases match TRBD1. J lost 5 bases, V lost 6 bases, and 10 bases had no gene match. The CDR3 sequence is 15 residues long. Germline V gene data show CDR1 as SNHLY and CDR2 as FYNNEI. This CDR3 reads CASRKAGTGLETQYF. DNA of the CDR3: TGTGCCAGCAGGAAAGCCGGGACAGGGTTGGAGACCCAGTACTTC.

The chain recombines TRBV19 with TRBJ2-2; D uncertain. The CDR3 runs to 14 residues. CDR1 LNHDA and CDR2 SQIVND come from the germline V gene (reference sequence). V was cut by 2 bases and J by 7 bases, with 11 bases left in between. Written as DNA, the CDR3 is TGTGCCAGTAGTATAACGGACCCAGTCGGGGAGCTGTTTTTT. This gives the protein CASSITDPVGELFF.

This sequence joins TRBV5-1 and TRBJ2-5; D remains unclear. The CDR3 sequence is 13 residues long. V was trimmed by 2 bases and J by 5 bases, leaving 10 bases between them. Germline assignment: CDR1 SGHRS and CDR2 YFSETQ. CDR3 loop: CASSFFFEETQYF. CDR3 DNA sequence: TGCGCCAGCAGCTTCTTTTTTGAGGAGACCCAGTACTTC.

The V gene is TRBV6-1, the J gene TRBJ2-2; 7 positions match TRBD2. The CDR3 consists of 14 residues. The junction had 6 bases not matched to a gene; V was cut back by 6 bases and J by 5 bases. Germline loops: CDR1 MNHNS, CDR2 SASEGT. The CDR3 loop is CASRMTSWTGELFF. The CDR3, as DNA: TGTGCCAGCAGAATGACTAGCTGGACCGGGGAGCTGTTTTTT.

The chain uses TRBV4-2 and TRBJ2-3; TRBD2 matches 12 bases. Germline assignment: CDR1 LGHNA and CDR2 YNFKEQ. The CDR3 sequence is 17 residues long. V lost 0 bases, J lost 11 bases, and 12 bases stayed unmatched. CDR3 nucleotide sequence: TGTGCCAGCAGCCAAGATGCCACTAGCGGGAGGAGGGCTCTGCAGTATTTT. It translates to CASSQDATSGRRALQYF.

The chain uses TRBV7-9 and TRBJ2-3, with D possibly called TRBD1 or TRBD2 (5 bases each). There are 16 residues in the CDR3. Trimming removed 3 bases from V and 1 base from J, with 14 bases in between. Germline values: CDR1 SEHNR, CDR2 FQNEAQ (reference sequence). CDR3 sequence: CASSLGDVARTDTQYF. The CDR3 nucleotides are TGTGCCAGCAGCTTGGGGGATGTTGCCCGCACAGATACGCAGTATTTT.

CDR3 amino acids: CASSSYRGMGLAGGSYEQYF. Here the CDR3 DNA reads TGTGCCAGCAGTTCCTACAGGGGGATGGGACTAGCGGGAGGGTCCTACGAGCAGTACTTC. V gene TRBV28 combines with J gene TRBJ2-7; 16 positions agree with TRBD2. There are 20 residues in the CDR3. V gave up 4 bases and J gave up 1 base; unmatched junction bases: 13. CDR1 is MDHEN and CDR2 is SYDVKM in the germline V gene.